This is a list of T cell receptor beta chains from one sample in a study of human thymus T cells. TCRdb keeps only in-frame clones here, not all; method: immunoSEQ multiplex PCR. The sample includes 100,000 to 150,000 clones, around 95% seen only once; the top ten take 0.02% to 0.03%. Sequencing was carried out using thymus tissue. Receptors originate from a boy in the first two years of life with a congenital heart defect but otherwise immunologically healthy. CDR3s include the opening cysteine and the closing phenylalanine or tryptophan. D genes are given only for firm matches. Expanded clones are given a class, and other clones once, few, many or no size at all.

d_call: TRBD2
v_call: TRBV18
j_call: TRBJ2-5
clone_size: .
cdr3_nt: TGTGCCAGCTCACCCATCCTAGCGGGGGGGCGTCAAGAGACCCAGTACTTC
cdr3_aa: CASSPILAGGRQETQYF

d_call: .
v_call: TRBV7-8
j_call: TRBJ2-7
clone_size: .
cdr3_nt: TGTGCCAGCAGTCTCTCCTGTACTGGTGAGCAGTACTTC
cdr3_aa: CASSLSCTGEQYF

d_call: TRBD2
v_call: TRBV4-2
j_call: TRBJ2-2
clone_size: .
cdr3_nt: TGTGCCAGCAGCCAAGGTTCTAGTCTAGCGGGGGACATGAACACCGGGGAGCTGTTTTTT
cdr3_aa: CASSQGSSLAGDMNTGELFF

d_call: .
v_call: TRBV30
j_call: TRBJ1-5
clone_size: .
cdr3_nt: TGTGCCTGGAGTCCCGAAAAAAATCAGCCCCAGCATTTT
cdr3_aa: CAWSPEKNQPQHF

d_call: .
v_call: TRBV5-1
j_call: TRBJ1-3
clone_size: .
cdr3_nt: TGCGCCAGCAGCTTTTTGGGTTCTGGAAACACCATATATTTT
cdr3_aa: CASSFLGSGNTIYF

d_call: .
v_call: TRBV28
j_call: TRBJ2-5
clone_size: few
cdr3_nt: TGTGCCAGCAGTTCCGTCCGGGGAAGGGTGGAGACCCAGTACTTC
cdr3_aa: CASSSVRGRVETQYF

d_call: TRBD1
v_call: TRBV6-5
j_call: TRBJ1-1
clone_size: .
cdr3_nt: TGTGCCAGCAGTTCCCCCCGGGGGACAGCTAGAGAAGCTTTCTTT
cdr3_aa: CASSSPRGTAREAFF

d_call: TRBD1
v_call: TRBV14
j_call: TRBJ1-1
clone_size: .
cdr3_nt: TGTGCCAGCAGCCGACGGACAGGGGGCGATTGGGGCACTGAAGCTTTCTTT
cdr3_aa: CASSRRTGGDWGTEAFF

d_call: .
v_call: TRBV27
j_call: TRBJ2-5
clone_size: .
cdr3_nt: TGTGCCAGCAGTTTATCATCGCGCCCGAAACCGCACCAAGAGACCCAGTACTTC
cdr3_aa: CASSLSSRPKPHQETQYF

d_call: TRBD1
v_call: TRBV14
j_call: TRBJ2-3
clone_size: .
cdr3_nt: TGTGCCAGCAGCCTCGGACAGGGTGAGGGGAGCACAGATACGCAGTATTTT
cdr3_aa: CASSLGQGEGSTDTQYF

d_call: .
v_call: TRBV4-2
j_call: TRBJ1-1
clone_size: .
cdr3_nt: TGTGCCAGCAGCCAAGAGGGGCTGCCGACTGAAGCTTTCTTT
cdr3_aa: CASSQEGLPTEAFF

d_call: .
v_call: TRBV19
j_call: TRBJ2-3
clone_size: .
cdr3_nt: TGTGCCACTAGGCGGCCAGACACAGATACGCAGTATTTT
cdr3_aa: CATRRPDTDTQYF